The present entry profiles one TCR beta chain with its context. The data were obtained in a study of blood T cell repertoires in COVID-19. Study-level information: The samples span acute and convalescent COVID-19 from the United States, Italy and Spain.

As handled by the study authors: How many nucleated cells were present was estimated from reference gene primer amplification. Clones were read by immunoSEQ multiplex PCR, and TCRdb kept only the in-frame ones, dropping some. V, J and clone size are taken as reported in that table, and D and trimming were inferred from the DNA itself. The sample carries some 98,000 clones, approximately 80% recorded once. The CDR3 length is 15 residues. Trimming cost V 6 bases and J 5 bases; bases outside gene matches: 9. CDR1 is SEHNR, CDR2 FQNEAQ, per germline (reference sequence). The receptor comes from a man aged 55 to 69 with acute or convalescent COVID-19. V gene TRBV7-9 combines with J gene TRBJ1-4; 7 bases align to TRBD1. Sequenced input: peripheral blood. The CDR3, as DNA: TGTGCCAGCAGGTCCGACGGGACAGCGAATGAAAAACTGTTTTTT. It encodes CASRSDGTANEKLFF. Drawing the rest from reference TRBV7-9 and TRBJ1-4, the complete variable domain is DTGVSQNPRHKITKRGQNVTFRCDPISEHNRLYWYRQTLGQGPEFLTYFQNEAQLEKSRLLSDRFSAERPKGSFSTLEIQRTEQGDSAMYLCASRSDGTANEKLFFGSGTQLSVL.